These 9 T cell receptor beta chains were sequenced from one sample in a study of beta chain features in type 1 diabetes. All of the isolated RNA was reverse transcribed, so expressed TCRB transcripts were sequenced. Some clones are missing from TCRdb's copy, which holds only in-frame ones; the method was immunoSEQ multiplex PCR. The sample has 900,000 or so clones; roughly 17% are singletons. Sequencing input: naive CD4+ T cells from blood. The receptors were gathered from a woman between 18 and 30 years old in good health.

The gene calls are TRBV9 and TRBJ2-7; D uncertain. With 4 bases removed from V and 0 bases from J, the gap between germline ends came to 11 bases. CDR1 SGDLS and CDR2 YYNGEE come from the germline V gene. This CDR3 has 14 residues. The CDR3, as DNA: TGTGCCAGCAGCCCTCGGTCCAGCTCCTACGAGCAGTACTTC. Translating gives CASSPRSSSYEQYF.

The CDR3 loop is CASSLNLGNGKLFF. The DNA of the CDR3 is TGTGCCAGCAGCTTGAACCTGGGAAACGGAAAACTGTTTTTT. The genes are TRBV7-2 and TRBJ1-4; D remains unclear. There are 14 residues in the CDR3. Trimming stripped 3 bases from V and 10 bases from J, with 15 bases between. Germline assignment: CDR1 SGHTA and CDR2 FQGNSA. Drawing the rest from reference TRBV7-2 and TRBJ1-4, the complete variable domain is GAGVSQSPSNKVTEKGKDVELRCDPISGHTALYWYRQSLGQGLEFLIYFQGNSAPDKSGLPSDRFSAERTGGSVSTLTIQRTQQEDSAVYLCASSLNLGNGKLFFGSGTQLSVL.

This clone has a handful of counts. This CDR3 reads CASSEQGPHTEAFF. The CDR3 DNA follows: TGTGCCAGCAGCGAACAGGGTCCTCACACTGAAGCTTTCTTT. The rearrangement joins TRBV7-3 to TRBJ1-1; D possibly corresponds to TRBD1 (6 bases). Trimming shortened V by 5 bases and J by 3 bases, and 13 bases separated the two germline ends. The CDR3 has 14 amino acids. Germline CDR1 SGHTA, CDR2 FQGTGA.

This chain links TRBV5-1 with TRBJ1-4; 9 bases match TRBD1. Losses at the gene ends were 1 base for V and 7 bases for J; bases not matched to a gene: 11. This CDR3 is built from 17 residues. Per the germline V gene, CDR1 is SGHRS and CDR2 is YFSETQ. The CDR3 loop reads CASSLTGQGWILEKLFF. The CDR3 nucleotides read TGCGCCAGCAGCTTGACGGGACAGGGTTGGATTCTTGAAAAACTGTTTTTT.

In regard to this clone: The sample has other DNA sequences that encode this CDR3 too. The V gene is TRBV5-6, the J gene TRBJ2-1, with unresolved D. In germline, CDR1 is SGHDT, CDR2 YYEEEE. The CDR3 covers 13 residues. V was trimmed by 0 bases and J by 7 bases, leaving 8 bases between them. For the CDR3, the DNA is TGTGCCAGCAGCTTGGCCGTTGTTAATGAGCAGTTCTTC. It is translated as CASSLAVVNEQFF.

In its sample, this clone was seen a few times. The chain recombines TRBV7-3 with TRBJ2-1, with 7 bases fitting TRBD1. The ends lost 5 bases at V and 1 base at J; junction bases unmatched: 5. Germline V CDR1 and CDR2: SGHTA, FQGTGA. The CDR3 is 15 amino acids. CDR3 nucleotides: TGTGCCAGCAGCGCCCCGGGACAGTCCTACAATGAGCAGTTCTTC. Translated, it gives CASSAPGQSYNEQFF.

This clone was counted only a few times. This chain connects TRBV5-6 to TRBJ2-3, with 7 bases matching TRBD1. V gave up 3 bases and J gave up 1 base; unmatched junction bases: 5. This CDR3 has 15 residues. The germline CDR1 and CDR2 sequences are SGHDT and YYEEEE. CDR3 DNA: TGTGCCAGCAGCTCCCGGGACAGAGGCACAGATACGCAGTATTTT. Translated: CASSSRDRGTDTQYF.

This clone appeared a few times. The chain recombines TRBV14 with TRBJ1-3; unclear D gene. CDR3 length: 16 amino acids. Between the trimmed V and J ends, which lost 1 base and 0 bases, there was a span of 10 bases. Germline V CDR1 and CDR2: SGHDN, FVKESK. In DNA form, the CDR3 reads TGTGCCAGCAGCCAAGGGATTTCGGGCTCTGGAAACACCATATATTTT. Amino acids: CASSQGISGSGNTIYF.

This clone has just a few counts. The chain uses TRBV27 and TRBJ2-3; 8 nucleotides match TRBD2. The V gene's germline CDR1 is MNHEY and CDR2 SMNVEV (reference sequence). J was trimmed by 4 bases and V by 3 bases; bases with no gene match: 9. The CDR3 length is 16 residues. DNA for the CDR3: TGTGCCAGCAGTTTTCGGCGACCCGGGGGGGCAGATACGCAGTATTTT. Amino acids: CASSFRRPGGADTQYF.